The rows below give T cell receptor beta chains drawn from one sample of a study of human T cells and chemical hapten exposure. In TCRdb, the RACE reads were re-called with MiXCR into one record per CDR3 protein. The data show 45,000 to 70,000 distinct CDR3 sequences, with approximately 8.6% seen just once and 10% to 15% held by the top ten. The starting material was whole blood, obtained in connection with sensitization to the hapten diphenylcyclopropenone (DPC). These receptors were collected from a woman between 35 and 50 years old with alopecia areata. Some clones in this sample may be carry-over from other donors' samples. Both conserved end residues are part of each CDR3. D genes are given only for firm matches. Part of the rows lack a size; the others show once, few, many or a class for expanded clones.

v_gene: TRBV2; abundance: many; j_gene: TRBJ2-1; d_gene: TRBD1; CDR3nt: TGTGCCAGCAGCCCTCAGACAGGGTCCCGTTACAATGAGCAGTTCTTC; CDR3aa: CASSPQTGSRYNEQFF
v_gene: TRBV29-1; abundance: .; j_gene: TRBJ2-7; d_gene: TRBD1; CDR3nt: TGCAGCGTTGGACAGGGGCCCCCCTACGAGCAGTACTTC; CDR3aa: CSVGQGPPYEQYF
v_gene: TRBV20-1; abundance: .; j_gene: TRBJ1-6; d_gene: .; CDR3nt: TGCAGTGCTAGAAGCGGCCGGAGCTCCTATAATTCACCCCTCCACTTT; CDR3aa: CSARSGRSSYNSPLHF
v_gene: TRBV29-1; abundance: .; j_gene: TRBJ2-7; d_gene: TRBD2; CDR3nt: TGCAGCGTTGCTAGCGGGGCAACATCCTACGAGCAGTACTTC; CDR3aa: CSVASGATSYEQYF
v_gene: TRBV27; abundance: few; j_gene: TRBJ1-2; d_gene: .; CDR3nt: TGTGCCAGCAGTTTCCGGGGGAATGGGTATGGCTACACCTTC; CDR3aa: CASSFRGNGYGYTF
v_gene: TRBV14; abundance: many; j_gene: TRBJ2-7; d_gene: .; CDR3nt: TGTGCCATCACGCACCGAGACAGGCCCTACGAGCAGTACTTC; CDR3aa: CAITHRDRPYEQYF
v_gene: TRBV7-2; abundance: many; j_gene: TRBJ2-7; d_gene: TRBD1; CDR3nt: TGTGCCAGCAGCTCACGACAGGGGGCGTCTTTTAGGGAGCAGTACTTC; CDR3aa: CASSSRQGASFREQYF
v_gene: TRBV3-1; abundance: .; j_gene: TRBJ2-5; d_gene: .; CDR3nt: TGTGCCAGCAGCCAAGACTCGACGGTATGGGAAGAGACCCAGTACTTC; CDR3aa: CASSQDSTVWEETQYF
v_gene: TRBV6-5; abundance: few; j_gene: TRBJ2-7; d_gene: .; CDR3nt: TGTGCCAGCCTCAGGAAGACCCCCCCCGAGCAGTACTTC; CDR3aa: CASLRKTPPEQYF
v_gene: TRBV30; abundance: few; j_gene: TRBJ1-3; d_gene: .; CDR3nt: TGTGCCTGGAATGTGGGCTCTGGAAACACCATATATTTT; CDR3aa: CAWNVGSGNTIYF
v_gene: TRBV30; abundance: few; j_gene: TRBJ2-5; d_gene: TRBD1; CDR3nt: TGTGCCTGGAACCTACAGGGGGCAGTTAAGACCCAGTACTTC; CDR3aa: CAWNLQGAVKTQYF
v_gene: TRBV20-1; abundance: medium-sized; j_gene: TRBJ2-7; d_gene: .; CDR3nt: TGCAGCCCTGAAGGGGGGCGCCTCTACGAGCAGTACTTC; CDR3aa: CSPEGGRLYEQYF
v_gene: TRBV6-5; abundance: many; j_gene: TRBJ2-3; d_gene: TRBD2; CDR3nt: TGTGCCAGCAGTCCCTCCGTAGCGGGGGGGGCAGATACGCAGTATTTT; CDR3aa: CASSPSVAGGADTQYF
v_gene: TRBV5-1; abundance: .; j_gene: TRBJ2-2; d_gene: .; CDR3nt: TGCGCCAGCAGCTTGGACAGGGCCGGGGAGCTGTTTTTT; CDR3aa: CASSLDRAGELFF
v_gene: TRBV20-1; abundance: few; j_gene: TRBJ1-6; d_gene: TRBD1; CDR3nt: TGCAGTGCTAGAGGTGGGACAGGGGATAATTCACCCCTCCACTTT; CDR3aa: CSARGGTGDNSPLHF
v_gene: TRBV3-1; abundance: many; j_gene: TRBJ2-2; d_gene: TRBD2; CDR3nt: TGTGCCAGCAGCCAAGATTATGCTAGCGGGGGTTTGAACACCGGGGAGCTGTTTTTT; CDR3aa: CASSQDYASGGLNTGELFF
v_gene: TRBV9; abundance: many; j_gene: TRBJ2-3; d_gene: TRBD2; CDR3nt: TGTGCCAGCAGCGTAGACGGGGGGTCCAGGGCAGATACGCAGTATTTT; CDR3aa: CASSVDGGSRADTQYF
v_gene: TRBV19; abundance: few; j_gene: TRBJ2-1; d_gene: .; CDR3nt: TGTGCCAGTAGTACGGGGGAAGGGGGCCTATACGATGAGCAGTTCTTC; CDR3aa: CASSTGEGGLYDEQFF
v_gene: TRBV27; abundance: many; j_gene: TRBJ2-7; d_gene: TRBD1; CDR3nt: TGTGCCAGCAGTTTATTCGGGACAGGAGGCTACGAGCAGTACTTC; CDR3aa: CASSLFGTGGYEQYF
v_gene: TRBV7-7; abundance: many; j_gene: TRBJ2-1; d_gene: .; CDR3nt: TGTGCCAGCAGCTCCTTGAAAGGGGACTCCTACAATGAGCAGTTCTTC; CDR3aa: CASSSLKGDSYNEQFF
v_gene: TRBV7-3; abundance: few; j_gene: TRBJ2-2; d_gene: .; CDR3nt: TGTGCCAGCAGCTTCAGGGTATCACCCGGGGAGCTGTTTTTT; CDR3aa: CASSFRVSPGELFF
v_gene: TRBV6-2/TRBV6-3; abundance: few; j_gene: TRBJ1-6; d_gene: .; CDR3nt: TGTGCCAGCAGTTACGCGGGCGGGGATAATTCACCCCTCCACTTT; CDR3aa: CASSYAGGDNSPLHF
v_gene: TRBV15; abundance: few; j_gene: TRBJ1-6; d_gene: .; CDR3nt: TGTGCCACCAGCTCCACCGGGACGGGCAATTCACCCCTCCACTTT; CDR3aa: CATSSTGTGNSPLHF
v_gene: TRBV6-2/TRBV6-3; abundance: many; j_gene: TRBJ2-1; d_gene: .; CDR3nt: TGTGCCAGCAGCTCTACAGAAGTGGGATACAATGAGCAGTTCTTC; CDR3aa: CASSSTEVGYNEQFF
v_gene: TRBV6-2/TRBV6-3; abundance: many; j_gene: TRBJ2-2; d_gene: TRBD2; CDR3nt: TGTGCCAGCAGTCGTCCAACTAGCGGGCAGAAGGGGGAGCTGTTTTTT; CDR3aa: CASSRPTSGQKGELFF
v_gene: TRBV30; abundance: few; j_gene: TRBJ2-6; d_gene: TRBD1; CDR3nt: TGTGCCTTCCAGGGGGCTGCTGGGGCCAACGTCCTGACTTTC; CDR3aa: CAFQGAAGANVLTF
v_gene: TRBV5-1; abundance: many; j_gene: TRBJ2-7; d_gene: TRBD1; CDR3nt: TGCGCCAGCAGCACACAGGGGCCGAACTACGAGCAGTACTTC; CDR3aa: CASSTQGPNYEQYF